Listed below are T cell receptor beta chains from one sample, sequenced in a study of HIV-infected patients and healthy controls. TCRdb analysed the 5' RACE reads with MiXCR anew, one entry per CDR3 protein. The table lists more than 15,000 distinct CDR3 sequences, around 5.5% of them singletons, with 1.5% to 2% in the top ten. The specimen sequenced was blood. The receptors here all came from an adult in good health. Both conserved end residues are part of each CDR3. The D gene is left open where the match is weak. Expanded clones get a size class; other rows say once, few or many, or leave the size out.

TGTGCCAGCAGCATAGTCGGACAGAAGCTCAATCAGCCCCAGCATTTT	CASSIVGQKLNQPQHF	TRBV7-4	-	TRBJ1-5	many
TGTGCCAGTAGTATCCTGGGTGGAGGCTATGGCTACACCTTC	CASSILGGGYGYTF	TRBV19	-	TRBJ1-2	many
TGTGCCAGCAGCCTTAGGAGTGCCAAAAACATTCAGTACTTC	CASSLRSAKNIQYF	TRBV13	-	TRBJ2-4	many
TGTGCCAGCAGAGGACAGGTCCCCTACGAGCAGTACTTC	CASRGQVPYEQYF	TRBV2	TRBD1	TRBJ2-7	many
TGTGCCAGCAGTTACCTGGCAGGGAGCTATGGCTACACCTTC	CASSYLAGSYGYTF	TRBV6-6	-	TRBJ1-2	medium-sized
TGTGCCAGCAGTACCCCCTCAGGTAATCAGCCCCAGCATTTT	CASSTPSGNQPQHF	TRBV28	-	TRBJ1-5	many
TGCGCCAGCAGTCAATCGTCAACAGGGCCTTTTGAGTACGAGCAGTACTTC	CASSQSSTGPFEYEQYF	TRBV23-1	-	TRBJ2-7	medium-sized
TGCAGTGCTAGAGATTACGGGGGGGTACAAGAGACCCAGTACTTC	CSARDYGGVQETQYF	TRBV20-1	TRBD2	TRBJ2-5	many
TGTGCCACCAGTGCCTTTCCCGACAGGGATGAGCAGTTCTTC	CATSAFPDRDEQFF	TRBV24-1	TRBD1	TRBJ2-1	medium-sized
TGTGCCAGCAGTTACCATCAGGGGATGAACACTGAAGCTTTCTTT	CASSYHQGMNTEAFF	TRBV6-8	-	TRBJ1-1	many
TGTGCCAGCATCGCGAGCAGGACCAACACCGGGGAGCTGTTTTTT	CASIASRTNTGELFF	TRBV7-9	-	TRBJ2-2	-
TGTGCCAGCAGCCACCCGACAGGGTGGAGGACAGATACGCAGTATTTT	CASSHPTGWRTDTQYF	TRBV6-2/TRBV6-3	TRBD1	TRBJ2-3	many
TGTGCCAGCAGTTTCCGCGGGACAGGGACGAACACCGGGGAGCTGTTTTTT	CASSFRGTGTNTGELFF	TRBV12-3/TRBV12-4	TRBD1	TRBJ2-2	many
TGTGCCAGCAGCTTAGGCTGGCGGGGGGGTGAGCAGTTCTTC	CASSLGWRGGEQFF	TRBV7-9	TRBD2	TRBJ2-1	medium-sized
TGCGCCAGCAGCCAAGATGCCCCCAGACAGTTCCCATCGAACACTGAAGCTTTCTTT	CASSQDAPRQFPSNTEAFF	TRBV4-1	-	TRBJ1-1	many
TGTGCCAGCAGCAGTGGGACAGATAGCAATCAGCCCCAGCATTTT	CASSSGTDSNQPQHF	TRBV7-9	TRBD1	TRBJ1-5	-
TGTGCCAGCAGCTTAGTATGGCTTTCCAGCACAGATACGCAGTATTTT	CASSLVWLSSTDTQYF	TRBV7-2	-	TRBJ2-3	many
TGCAGTGCTAGAGATCTAGGCGGGGCCGCCTACAATGAGCAGTTCTTC	CSARDLGGAAYNEQFF	TRBV20-1	-	TRBJ2-1	medium-sized
TGTGCCAGCAGCTTTGGAGGAGACCAGCCCCAGCATTTT	CASSFGGDQPQHF	TRBV5-6	-	TRBJ1-5	many
TGTGCCAGCAGACTTAGGATGCTCGGAGATACGCAGTATTTT	CASRLRMLGDTQYF	TRBV27	-	TRBJ2-3	many
TGTGCCAGCAGTTCTCTTAGCGGGGGACGCTACGAGCAGTACTTC	CASSSLSGGRYEQYF	TRBV7-2	TRBD2	TRBJ2-7	many
TGTGCCAGCAGCCCTGGCCGGAGCTCCTACAATGAGCAGTTCTTC	CASSPGRSSYNEQFF	TRBV6-5	-	TRBJ2-1	many
TGCAGCGCTTCCTCAGGGGCCCTGAATGAAAAACTGTTTTTT	CSASSGALNEKLFF	TRBV29-1	-	TRBJ1-4	many
TGTGCCAGCACCCGGGGCCAGACCTACGAGCAGTACTTC	CASTRGQTYEQYF	TRBV28	-	TRBJ2-7	few
TGTGCCAGCACCGCTGGACAGGAGAATCAGCCCCAGCATTTT	CASTAGQENQPQHF	TRBV12-3/TRBV12-4	TRBD1	TRBJ1-5	many
TGTGCCAGCAGTTATTCGCAGGGGGCAGGGGGCACTGAAGCTTTCTTT	CASSYSQGAGGTEAFF	TRBV6-2/TRBV6-3	TRBD1	TRBJ1-1	many
TGTGCCAGCAGCGTAGGACCCCAAGAGACCCAGTACTTC	CASSVGPQETQYF	TRBV9	-	TRBJ2-5	many
TGTGCCAGCAGTCAGCAGCGGGGGCAACCTAGCACAGATACGCAGTATTTT	CASSQQRGQPSTDTQYF	TRBV6-1	TRBD2	TRBJ2-3	many
TGTGCCAGCAGTGAAGCTCCCGGCGGGGGGGCCGGAGATACGCAGTATTTT	CASSEAPGGGAGDTQYF	TRBV6-1	TRBD2	TRBJ2-3	many
TGTGCCAGCAGCCCCCCGCTGGCCCCTAGCACAGATACGCAGTATTTT	CASSPPLAPSTDTQYF	TRBV7-2	-	TRBJ2-3	-
TGTGCCAGCAGCCATCTGGACATTCAGTACTTC	CASSHLDIQYF	TRBV5-4	-	TRBJ2-4	many
TGTGCCAGCAGTGACCGTCCAGATACGCAGTATTTT	CASSDRPDTQYF	TRBV2	-	TRBJ2-3	many
TGTGCCAGCAGTCGACAGGGTGAAGCTTTCTTT	CASSRQGEAFF	TRBV6-2/TRBV6-3	TRBD1	TRBJ1-1	many
TGTGCCAGCAGCGTAGGCAACGATTACGAGCAGTACTTC	CASSVGNDYEQYF	TRBV9	-	TRBJ2-7	many
TGCGCCAGCAGCCCAACACCTGCCGGGGTCCAAGAGACCCAGTACTTC	CASSPTPAGVQETQYF	TRBV4-1	-	TRBJ2-5	many
TGCAGCATATATCAGCCCCAGCATTTT	CSIYQPQHF	TRBV29-1	-	TRBJ1-5	few
TGCGCCAGCAGCCAAGATCCCGATCAGCCCCAGCATTTT	CASSQDPDQPQHF	TRBV4-3	-	TRBJ1-5	many
TGTGCCATTTCCAGCGGCCAAGAGACCCAGTACTTC	CAISSGQETQYF	TRBV10-3	-	TRBJ2-5	medium-sized
TGTGCCAGCAGTTTATATCAGGGGAACACTGAAGCTTTCTTT	CASSLYQGNTEAFF	TRBV27	-	TRBJ1-1	many